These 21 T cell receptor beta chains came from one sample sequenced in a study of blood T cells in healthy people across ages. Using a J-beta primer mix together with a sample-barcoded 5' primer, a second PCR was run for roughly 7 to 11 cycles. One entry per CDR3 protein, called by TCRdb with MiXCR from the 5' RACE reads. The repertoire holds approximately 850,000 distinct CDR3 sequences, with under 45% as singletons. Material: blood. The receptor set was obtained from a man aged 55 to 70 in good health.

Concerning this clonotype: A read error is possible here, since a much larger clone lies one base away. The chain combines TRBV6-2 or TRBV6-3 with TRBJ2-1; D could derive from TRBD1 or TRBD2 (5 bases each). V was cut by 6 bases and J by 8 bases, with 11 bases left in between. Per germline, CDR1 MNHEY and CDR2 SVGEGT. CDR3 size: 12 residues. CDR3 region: CASRGRFDEQFF. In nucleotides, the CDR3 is TGTGCCAGCAGGGGACGCTTCGATGAGCAGTTCTTC.

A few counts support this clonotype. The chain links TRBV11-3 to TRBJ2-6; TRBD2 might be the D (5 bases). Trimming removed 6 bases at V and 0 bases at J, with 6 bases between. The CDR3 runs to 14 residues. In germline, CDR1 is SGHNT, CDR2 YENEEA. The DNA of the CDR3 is TGTGCCAGCAGAACTAGCTCTGGGGCCAACGTCCTGACTTTC. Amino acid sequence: CASRTSSGANVLTF. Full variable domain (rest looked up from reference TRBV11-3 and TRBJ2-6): EAGVVQSPRYKIIEKKQPVAFWCNPISGHNTLYWYLQNLGQGPELLIRYENEEAVDDSQLPKDRFSAERLKGVDSTLKIQPAELGDSAVYLCASRTSSGANVLTFGAGSRLTVL.

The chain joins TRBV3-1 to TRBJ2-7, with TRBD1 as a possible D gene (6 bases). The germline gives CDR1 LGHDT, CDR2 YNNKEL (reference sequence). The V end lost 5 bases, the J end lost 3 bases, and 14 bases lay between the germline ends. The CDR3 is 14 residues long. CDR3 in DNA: TGTGCCAGCAGCAAAGGACAGACCAACTACGAGCAGTACTTC. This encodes CASSKGQTNYEQYF.

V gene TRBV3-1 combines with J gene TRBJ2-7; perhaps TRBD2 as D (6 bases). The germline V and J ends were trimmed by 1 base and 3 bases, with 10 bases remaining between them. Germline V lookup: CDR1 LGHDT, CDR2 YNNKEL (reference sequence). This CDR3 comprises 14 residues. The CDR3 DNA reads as TGTGCCAGCAGCCAAGCGGGAGATGGCTACGAGCAGTACTTC. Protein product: CASSQAGDGYEQYF.

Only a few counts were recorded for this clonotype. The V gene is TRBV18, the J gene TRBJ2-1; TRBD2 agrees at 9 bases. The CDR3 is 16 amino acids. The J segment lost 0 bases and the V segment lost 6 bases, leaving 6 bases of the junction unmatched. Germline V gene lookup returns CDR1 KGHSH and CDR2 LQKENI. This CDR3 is CASSDPRGGSYNEQFF. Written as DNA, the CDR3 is TGTGCCAGCTCCGACCCGCGGGGGGGCTCCTACAATGAGCAGTTCTTC.

The DNA of the CDR3 is TGTGCCAGCAGCCCCCGACAGGGGACCACCGGGGAGCTGTTTTTT. This translates into CASSPRQGTTGELFF. This rearrangement joins TRBV6-5 to TRBJ2-2, with 8 bases aligning to TRBD1. The V gene end was trimmed by 6 bases and the J gene end by 4 bases; junction bases not matched to a gene: 7. The CDR3 totals 15 residues. Germline CDR1 reads MNHEY; CDR2 reads SVGAGI.

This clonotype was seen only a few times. As DNA, the CDR3 is TGTGCCAGCAGCCAAGGGGTCTCTAGCGGGGGGGCCTATGAGCAGTTCTTC. This codes for CASSQGVSSGGAYEQFF. This chain connects TRBV3-1 to TRBJ2-1, with TRBD2 identical over 12 bases. The CDR3 consists of 17 residues. From germline, CDR1 is LGHDT and CDR2 YNNKEL (reference sequence). The V and J ends lost 1 base and 8 bases, in that order; junction bases with no gene match: 9.

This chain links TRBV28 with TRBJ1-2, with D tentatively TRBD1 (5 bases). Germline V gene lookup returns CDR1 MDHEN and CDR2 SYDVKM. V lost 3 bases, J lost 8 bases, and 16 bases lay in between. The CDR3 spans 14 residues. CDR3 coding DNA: TGTGCCAGCAGTTTCCTCCAGGGTTTCTGGGGCTACACCTTC. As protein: CASSFLQGFWGYTF.

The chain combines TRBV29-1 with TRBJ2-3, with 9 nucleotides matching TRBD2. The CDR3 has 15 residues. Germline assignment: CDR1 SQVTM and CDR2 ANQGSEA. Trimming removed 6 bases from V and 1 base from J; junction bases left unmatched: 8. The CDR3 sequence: CSVTGAGGGTDTQYF. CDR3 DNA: TGCAGCGTCACGGGGGCGGGAGGGGGCACAGATACGCAGTATTTT.

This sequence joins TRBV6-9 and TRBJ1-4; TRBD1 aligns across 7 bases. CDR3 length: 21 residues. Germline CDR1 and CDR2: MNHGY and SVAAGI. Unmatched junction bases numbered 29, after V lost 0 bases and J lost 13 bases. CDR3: CASSYSVLSYYCAPDRVRLFF. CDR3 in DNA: TGTGCCAGCAGTTATTCCGTCCTCTCCTACTACTGTGCCCCTGACAGGGTGCGACTGTTTTTT.

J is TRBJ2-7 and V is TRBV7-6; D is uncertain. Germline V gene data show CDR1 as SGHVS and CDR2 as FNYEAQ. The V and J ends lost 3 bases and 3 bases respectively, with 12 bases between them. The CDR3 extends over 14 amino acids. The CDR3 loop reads CASSFSPRNYEQYF. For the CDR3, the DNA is TGTGCCAGCAGCTTTTCTCCAAGGAACTACGAGCAGTACTTC.

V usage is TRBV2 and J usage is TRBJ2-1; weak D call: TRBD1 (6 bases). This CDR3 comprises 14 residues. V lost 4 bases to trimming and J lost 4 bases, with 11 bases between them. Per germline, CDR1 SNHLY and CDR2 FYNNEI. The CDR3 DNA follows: TGTGCCAGCAGTGGACAGGCCCCTTACAATGAGCAGTTCTTC. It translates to CASSGQAPYNEQFF.

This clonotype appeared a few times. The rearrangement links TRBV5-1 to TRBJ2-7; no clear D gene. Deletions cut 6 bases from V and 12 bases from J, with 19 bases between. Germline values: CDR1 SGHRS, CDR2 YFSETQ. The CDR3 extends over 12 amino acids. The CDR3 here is CASTDGLGPGYF. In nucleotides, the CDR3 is TGCGCCAGCACCGATGGTCTAGGCCCTGGGTACTTC. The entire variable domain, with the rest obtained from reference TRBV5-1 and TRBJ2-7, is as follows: KAGVTQTPRYLIKTRGQQVTLSCSPISGHRSVSWYQQTPGQGLQFLFEYFSETQRNKGNFPGRFSGRQFSNSRSEMNVSTLELGDSALYLCASTDGLGPGYFGPGTRLTVT.

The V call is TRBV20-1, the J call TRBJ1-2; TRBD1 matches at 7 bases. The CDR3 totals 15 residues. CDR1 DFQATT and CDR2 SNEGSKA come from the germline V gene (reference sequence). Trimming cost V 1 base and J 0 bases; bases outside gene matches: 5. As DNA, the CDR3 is TGCAGTGCTAGAGTAGGAGGGACAGCTAACTATGGCTACACCTTC. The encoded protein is CSARVGGTANYGYTF.

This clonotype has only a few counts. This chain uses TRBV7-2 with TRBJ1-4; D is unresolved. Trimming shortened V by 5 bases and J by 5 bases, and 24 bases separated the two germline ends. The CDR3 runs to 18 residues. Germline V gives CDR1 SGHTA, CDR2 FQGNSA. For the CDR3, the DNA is TGTGCCAGCAGCCTCCCCGCGGGATTTCAGGACGCGAATGAAAAACTGTTTTTT. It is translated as CASSLPAGFQDANEKLFF.

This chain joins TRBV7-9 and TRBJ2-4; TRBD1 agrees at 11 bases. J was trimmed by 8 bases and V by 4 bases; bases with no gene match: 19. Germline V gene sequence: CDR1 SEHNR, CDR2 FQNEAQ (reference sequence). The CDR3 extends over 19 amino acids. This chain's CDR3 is CASSSYTISPGQGVDIQYF. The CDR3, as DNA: TGTGCCAGCAGCTCCTATACCATTTCCCCGGGACAGGGGGTAGACATTCAGTACTTC.

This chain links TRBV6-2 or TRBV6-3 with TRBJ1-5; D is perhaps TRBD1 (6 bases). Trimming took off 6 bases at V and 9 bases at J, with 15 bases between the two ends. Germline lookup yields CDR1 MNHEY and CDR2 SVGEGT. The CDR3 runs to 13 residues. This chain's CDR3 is CASRTGSPGPQHF. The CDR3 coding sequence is TGTGCCAGCAGAACAGGGTCCCCAGGGCCCCAGCATTTT.

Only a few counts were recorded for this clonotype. The CDR3 loop is CASIGRGYEQYF. CDR3 DNA: TGTGCCAGCATAGGTAGGGGCTACGAGCAGTACTTC. The chain is built from TRBV2 and TRBJ2-7; a weak D match, TRBD1 (5 bases). The CDR3 is 12 amino acids. Germline V gene lookup returns CDR1 SNHLY and CDR2 FYNNEI. The V end was cut by 7 bases, the J end by 3 bases, with 10 bases between.

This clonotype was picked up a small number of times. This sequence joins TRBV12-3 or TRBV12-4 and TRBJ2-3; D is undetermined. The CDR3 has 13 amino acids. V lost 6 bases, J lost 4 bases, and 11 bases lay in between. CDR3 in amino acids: CASSSPPPDTQYF. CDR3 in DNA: TGTGCCAGCAGCTCCCCGCCACCAGATACGCAGTATTTT.

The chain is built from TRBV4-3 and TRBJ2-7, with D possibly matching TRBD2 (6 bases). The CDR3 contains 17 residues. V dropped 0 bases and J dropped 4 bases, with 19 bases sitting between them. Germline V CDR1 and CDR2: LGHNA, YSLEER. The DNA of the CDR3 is TGCGCCAGCAGCCAAGAGCCCTGGGCTAGCGACCAATACGAGCAGTACTTC. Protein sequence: CASSQEPWASDQYEQYF.

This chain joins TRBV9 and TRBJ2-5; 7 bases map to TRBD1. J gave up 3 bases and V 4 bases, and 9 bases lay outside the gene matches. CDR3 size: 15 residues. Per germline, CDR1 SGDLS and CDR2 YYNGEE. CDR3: CASSLGQTIEETQYF. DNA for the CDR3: TGTGCCAGCAGCTTGGGACAGACAATTGAAGAGACCCAGTACTTC.